This record covers a single TCR beta chain. Its antigen is unidentified. The data were obtained in a study of shared clonotypes between healthy human individuals. Across the study: Every donor yielded three CD4 naive, three CD4 memory, two CD8 naive and one CD8 memory plate. Whole-study findings and limits: Naive CD4 clonotype sharing across several donors was about 5.3%. When compared with the clonotypes that were shared by all four sorted-subset donors, the non-shared clonotypes turned out to have lower generation probabilities.

Each subset's genomic DNA was split evenly across several immunoSEQ plates. Generated by immunoSEQ multiplex PCR, the TCRdb table keeps only in-frame clones and is missing some. The sample holds 900,000 to 1,200,000 clones, more than 75% seen once. V shed 6 bases and J 5 bases; nucleotides not matched to a gene: 11. Germline assignment: CDR1 LGHNT and CDR2 FRNRAP. The CDR3 extends over 15 amino acids. This receptor was taken from a man aged 18 to 35 in good health. Some clones in this sample may be carry-over from other donors' samples. V is TRBV12-5 and J is TRBJ2-3, with 7 bases identical to TRBD2. Sequencing used memory CD4+ T cells from PBMCs. Subset: CD45RA-negative fraction. Here the CDR3 DNA reads TGTGCTAGTGGACGACTTGGACTAGGCGGAGATACGCAGTATTTT. Protein: CASGRLGLGGDTQYF.